This T cell receptor (beta chain) was captured by sequencing in a study of blood T cell repertoires in COVID-19. Authors' methods: Reference gene primer amplification gave estimated nucleated cell counts. Here immunoSEQ multiplex PCR was the method, and the copy in TCRdb shows in-frame clones only, minus some. Clonal size and the V and J genes are those of that table, whereas D and trimming came from the DNA. The data show approximately 150,000 clones, with about 90% seen just once and about 3.9% held by the top ten. Germline loops: CDR1 SGHVS, CDR2 FQNEAQ. The ends were cut back, 1 base at V and 6 bases at J, with 13 bases in the middle. CDR3 length equals 15 residues.

The chain has TRBV7-8 and TRBJ2-1; D might be TRBD1 (6 bases). This receptor was taken from a woman aged 70-85 years with acute or convalescent COVID-19. Sequencing was done on a sample of peripheral blood. The CDR3 reads CASSLGAGAGNEQFF. DNA of the CDR3: TGTGCCAGCAGCTTAGGAGCAGGGGCAGGCAATGAGCAGTTCTTC.